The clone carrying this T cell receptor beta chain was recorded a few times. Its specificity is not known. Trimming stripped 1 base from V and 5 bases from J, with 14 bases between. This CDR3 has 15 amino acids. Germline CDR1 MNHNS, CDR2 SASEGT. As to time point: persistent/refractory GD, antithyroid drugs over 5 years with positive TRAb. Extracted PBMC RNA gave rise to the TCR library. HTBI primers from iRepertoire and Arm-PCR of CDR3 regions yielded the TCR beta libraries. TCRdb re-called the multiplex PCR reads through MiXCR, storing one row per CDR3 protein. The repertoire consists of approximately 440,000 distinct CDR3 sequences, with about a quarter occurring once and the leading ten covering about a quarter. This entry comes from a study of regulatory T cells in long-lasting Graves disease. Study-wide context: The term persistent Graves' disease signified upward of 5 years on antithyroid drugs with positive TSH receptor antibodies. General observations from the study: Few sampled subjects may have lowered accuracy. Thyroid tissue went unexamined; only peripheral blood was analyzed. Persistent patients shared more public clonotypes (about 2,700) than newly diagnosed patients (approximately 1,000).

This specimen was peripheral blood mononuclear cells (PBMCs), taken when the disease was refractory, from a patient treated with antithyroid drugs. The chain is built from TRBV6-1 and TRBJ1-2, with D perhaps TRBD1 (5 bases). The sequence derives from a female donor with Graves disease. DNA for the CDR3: TGTGCCAGCAGTGAAGGGGGGGACCCCGGGTATGGCTACACCTTC. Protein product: CASSEGGDPGYGYTF.